One sample yielded the 25 T cell receptor beta chains listed below, sequenced in a study of low-dose radiotherapy and immunotherapy resistance in tumors. Time point here: before trial treatment. TRAV- and TRBV-specific primers primed first-strand cDNA, covering alpha and beta chains. The PCR that amplified TCRs ran for approximately 20 cycles, relying on a constant-region primer and a V-primer adapter. TCRdb passed the reads through MiXCR, listing each CDR3 protein once. The repertoire holds some 85,000 distinct CDR3 sequences, about 20% seen once, with approximately 6% in the top ten. This sample comprised PBMCs, obtained before treatment. Receptors originate from a male donor with prostate cancer.

The chain couples TRBV27 to TRBJ2-2, with D maybe TRBD2 (5 bases). CDR1 and CDR2 (germline): MNHEY, SMNVEV (reference sequence). Trimming left V 2 bases short and J 3 bases short, with 10 bases between. The CDR3 length is 15 residues. The CDR3 coding sequence is TGTGCCAGCAGTTTAGAGAGGGCCCACACCGGGGAGCTGTTTTTT. The encoded protein is CASSLERAHTGELFF.

The chain uses TRBV10-3 and TRBJ2-1; D might be TRBD1 (5 bases). Trimming pared 2 bases from V and 6 bases from J, leaving 5 bases between. CDR1 and CDR2 (germline): ENHRY, SYGVKD. This CDR3 contains 12 residues. CDR3 residues: CAISEDSNEQFF. The DNA of the CDR3 is TGTGCCATCAGTGAGGACAGCAATGAGCAGTTCTTC.

V gene TRBV6-1 combines with J gene TRBJ1-1, with 9 bases lining up with TRBD1. The CDR3 is made up of 17 amino acids. Trimming removed 4 bases from V and 7 bases from J; junction bases left unmatched: 16. CDR1 and CDR2 from the germline V gene are MNHNS and SASEGT. CDR3: CASSASWGTGSNIEAFF. CDR3 nucleotide sequence: TGTGCCAGCAGTGCCTCGTGGGGGACAGGGTCGAATATTGAAGCTTTCTTT.

The chain carries TRBV5-1 and TRBJ2-5; D is uncertain. Germline CDR1 SGHRS, CDR2 YFSETQ. V was pared by 0 bases and J by 0 bases, with 3 bases between. The CDR3 length is 13 residues. CDR3 nucleotides: TGCGCCAGCAGCTTGGGGGACCAAGAGACCCAGTACTTC. Protein sequence: CASSLGDQETQYF.

In this sample, this clonotype turned up many times. The rearrangement joins TRBV6-2 or TRBV6-3 to TRBJ2-7; 9 nucleotides line up with TRBD1. The V and J ends lost 4 bases and 2 bases, in that order; junction bases with no gene match: 3. Per germline, CDR1 MNHEY and CDR2 SVGEGT. The CDR3 consists of 14 residues. The CDR3 sequence is CASSSGTGTYEQYF. CDR3 bases: TGTGCCAGCAGTTCCGGGACAGGGACCTACGAGCAGTACTTC.

The V call is TRBV30, the J call TRBJ1-2; TRBD1 matches at 8 bases. The CDR3 length is 13 residues. Trimming removed 2 bases from V and 4 bases from J; junction bases left unmatched: 3. In germline, CDR1 is GTSNPN, CDR2 SVGIG (reference sequence). The CDR3 spells CAWSSGQGYGYTF. For the CDR3, the DNA is TGTGCCTGGAGTTCTGGACAGGGCTATGGCTACACCTTC.

This clonotype came up once. Since a far larger clone is one base different, this is likely a read error. Given the absence of the conserved phenylalanine or tryptophan at the CDR3 end, a read error is likely. The limits of the CDR3 on the DNA are not certain, so only TCRdb's listed CDR3 is given. This chain joins TRBV1 and TRBJ1-1; the D call TRBD1 from the table was never checked on the DNA. TRBV1 is tagged as a pseudogene. The CDR3 is 16 residues long, ends included. CDR3 loop: CASSQGSTGAYTEAFS.

This clonotype was detected ten times or more. The chain uses TRBV27 and TRBJ1-1, with 9 bases lining up with TRBD1. Trimming took 6 bases from V and 7 from J; bases not matched to a gene: 0. The CDR3 has 11 residues. Germline values: CDR1 MNHEY, CDR2 SMNVEV (reference sequence). CDR3 nucleotide sequence: TGTGCCAGCAGGGACAGGGGTGAAGCTTTCTTT. Translated, it gives CASRDRGEAFF.

This clonotype was picked up many times. The rearrangement uses TRBV5-1 and TRBJ1-6; perhaps TRBD1 as D (5 bases). Trimming cost V 4 bases and J 9 bases, with 17 bases left between them. The CDR3 runs 15 residues. Germline V lookup: CDR1 SGHRS, CDR2 YFSETQ. This chain's CDR3 is CASSPTGGFGSPLHF. The CDR3 coding sequence is TGCGCCAGCAGCCCGACCGGGGGGTTCGGTTCACCCCTCCACTTT.

There are many counts of this clonotype. Sequence at one end of the junction differs from germline and may be a read error. The chain is built from TRBV27 and TRBJ2-7, with D possibly matching TRBD2 (11 bases). This CDR3 spans 22 amino acids. CDR1 and CDR2 (germline): MNHEY, SMNVEV (reference sequence). The CDR3 is CASSPRTGGASTSGGYSYEQYF. CDR3 nucleotides: TGTGCCAGCAGTCCAAGGACAGGGGGTGCGAGTACTAGCGGGGGATACTCCTACGAGCAGTACTTT.

This clonotype was seen at least ten times. The chain is built from TRBV3-1 and TRBJ2-5; D remains unclear. Germline loops: CDR1 LGHDT, CDR2 YNNKEL (reference sequence). The V and J ends lost 1 base and 6 bases respectively, with 6 bases between them. This CDR3 contains 12 residues. The CDR3 DNA follows: TGTGCCAGCAGCCAAGCAGGTCAGACCCAGTACTTC. Its translation: CASSQAGQTQYF.

This clonotype was found many times. V usage is TRBV5-6 and J usage is TRBJ2-2; TRBD2 matches at 11 bases. The V segment lost 0 bases and the J segment 3 bases; nucleotides outside the gene matches: 4. The CDR3 totals 17 residues. From germline, CDR1 is SGHDT and CDR2 YYEEEE. The DNA for the CDR3 is TGTGCCAGCAGCTTGGTTCTAGCGGGAGGTGACACCGGGGAGCTGTTTTTT. Its protein product is CASSLVLAGGDTGELFF.

The sample holds many counts of this clonotype. V and J are TRBV5-1 and TRBJ1-1; D may be TRBD1 (6 bases). CDR1 SGHRS and CDR2 YFSETQ come from the germline V gene. This CDR3 region has 14 residues. V gave up 4 bases and J gave up 4 bases, with 14 bases separating them. Here the CDR3 DNA reads TGCGCCAGCAGCCCCGGGGGGCCGACCACTGAAGCTTTCTTT. It codes for CASSPGGPTTEAFF.

Concerning this clonotype: Since a far larger clone is one base different, this is likely a read error. The chain couples TRBV6-2 or TRBV6-3 to TRBJ2-1; D call uncertain. The CDR3 has 13 amino acids. Trimming left V 5 bases short and J 10 bases short, with 15 bases between. Per germline, CDR1 MNHEY and CDR2 SVGEGT. This CDR3 is CASSEILFGEQFF. DNA for the CDR3: TGTGCCAGCAGTGAAATCCTCTTTGGCGAGCAGTTCTTC.

This clonotype came up many times. V gene TRBV28 combines with J gene TRBJ1-1; tentatively, D is TRBD1 (5 bases). The CDR3 is 15 amino acids. Germline CDR1 is MDHEN and CDR2 is SYDVKM. Between the trimmed V and J ends, which lost 2 bases and 5 bases, there was a span of 15 bases. CDR3: CASSLVPTDRTEAFF. The CDR3, as DNA: TGTGCCAGCAGTTTAGTCCCGACAGATAGAACTGAAGCTTTCTTT.

Worth noting for this clonotype: One base separates it from a far larger clone, so it is likely a read error. The rearrangement links TRBV2 to TRBJ2-7; 7 nucleotides line up with TRBD2. In germline, CDR1 is SNHLY, CDR2 FYNNEI. CDR3 length equals 13 residues. The CDR3 here is CASTESSGDEQYF. CDR3 nucleotide sequence: TGTGCCAGCACTGAATCTAGCGGCGATGAGCAGTACTTC.

There are many counts of this clonotype. This rearrangement joins TRBV6-1 to TRBJ2-7; TRBD1 aligns across 7 bases. CDR1 and CDR2 (germline): MNHNS, SASEGT. The CDR3 is 14 amino acids. The V gene end was trimmed by 3 bases and the J gene end by 6 bases; junction bases not matched to a gene: 8. CDR3 DNA sequence: TGTGCCAGCAGTGACGTGAGGGGGCGCCGCGAGCAGTACTTC. This codes for CASSDVRGRREQYF.

This clonotype was detected many times. The chain carries TRBV6-5 and TRBJ1-6; no clear D. V was clipped by 3 bases and J by 7 bases, with 7 bases between them. CDR1 and CDR2 (germline): MNHEY, SVGAGI. The CDR3 is made up of 13 amino acids. CDR3 nucleotides: TGTGCCAGCAGTTATATGGGGAATTCACCCCTCCACTTT. Its protein is CASSYMGNSPLHF.

The chain carries TRBV7-2 and TRBJ2-1, with 9 bases identical to TRBD2. This CDR3 has 16 amino acids. After removal of 5 bases from V and 4 bases from J, the junction contained 9 bases not matched to a gene. CDR1 is SGHTA, CDR2 FQGNSA, per germline. The CDR3 bases are TGTGCCAGCAGCGCCCAAGCGGGAGGATATTACAATGAGCAGTTCTTC. It is translated as CASSAQAGGYYNEQFF.

This clonotype has at least ten counts. The V gene is TRBV20-1, the J gene TRBJ2-5; 7 nucleotides line up with TRBD2. The CDR3 consists of 14 residues. Trimming cost V 5 bases and J 7 bases; bases outside gene matches: 13. Germline CDR1 is DFQATT and CDR2 is SNEGSKA (reference sequence). CDR3 DNA sequence: TGCAGTGCTGCGCGGGGGAAAGCTTCGGGGACCCAGTACTTC. It codes for CSAARGKASGTQYF.

This clonotype was observed many times. The gene calls are TRBV20-1 and TRBJ1-2; D is possibly TRBD1 (5 bases). Germline V lookup: CDR1 DFQATT, CDR2 SNEGSKA (reference sequence). Trimming stripped 6 bases from V and 6 bases from J, with 17 bases between. The CDR3 runs 13 residues. CDR3 residues: CSARVPNQNGYTF. CDR3 nucleotide sequence: TGCAGTGCCAGGGTTCCAAATCAGAATGGCTACACCTTC.

The gene calls are TRBV5-8 and TRBJ2-7, with a weak D call TRBD2 (5 bases). The CDR3 covers 15 residues. Trimming removed 2 bases at V and 6 bases at J, with 18 bases between. CDR1 SGHTS and CDR2 YDEGEE come from the germline V gene. DNA for the CDR3: TGTGCCAGCAGCTTAGTCGTGGGGAGCGGAGCCGAGCAGTACTTC. Amino acid sequence: CASSLVVGSGAEQYF.

This clonotype appeared many times. The chain carries TRBV29-1 and TRBJ1-1, with 9 positions matching TRBD1. Germline CDR1 SQVTM, CDR2 ANQGSEA. CDR3 size: 14 residues. J gave up 1 base and V 6 bases, and 6 bases lay outside the gene matches. The CDR3, as DNA: TGCAGCGTCCGACGGGGACAGGGGAACACTGAAGCTTTCTTT. Its protein product is CSVRRGQGNTEAFF.

This clonotype was found many times. The chain recombines TRBV20-1 with TRBJ2-7; D possibly uses TRBD1 or TRBD2 (5 bases each). This CDR3 spans 13 amino acids. Germline values: CDR1 DFQATT, CDR2 SNEGSKA (reference sequence). V was cut by 4 bases and J by 2 bases, with 12 bases left in between. CDR3 protein: CSAMLLGAYEQYF. Written as DNA, the CDR3 is TGCAGTGCTATGTTACTAGGGGCCTACGAGCAGTACTTC.

In the case of this clonotype: It is likely a read error: a sequence one base away is far more abundant. The CDR3 does not end in the conserved phenylalanine or tryptophan, so this is likely a read error. Because the CDR3's place on the DNA is in doubt, the DNA is left out and the CDR3 is given as listed by TCRdb. This rearrangement joins TRBV26 to TRBJ2-7; TRBD1 reflects the table's D call only, with no check against the DNA. TRBV26 is a pseudogene segment. A total of 15 residues make up the CDR3, ends included. CDR3 in amino acids: CASSPAGQGSYEQYL.